These T cell receptor beta chains were read from a single sample in a study of blood T cell repertoires in COVID-19. TCRdb's copy holds only in-frame clones and misses some; the assay was immunoSEQ multiplex PCR. The sample carries approximately 210,000 clones, around 85% recorded once. Source material: peripheral blood. The source is a man in his forties with acute or convalescent COVID-19. Both conserved end residues are part of each CDR3. Each record gives: D gene, J gene, V gene, clone size, CDR3 DNA, CDR3 protein. D genes are given only for firm matches. Only part of the rows carry a size: once, few, many, or a class if the clone is expanded.

. | TRBJ2-7 | TRBV6-1 | . | TGTGCCAGCAGTGAATCCGGCAGGCCCCCCTACGAGCAGTACTTC | CASSESGRPPYEQYF
TRBD2 | TRBJ2-2 | TRBV7-9 | few | TGTGCCAGCAGTCGAGCGAGCGGGAGGTACGGCACCGGGGAGCTGTTTTTT | CASSRASGRYGTGELFF
TRBD1 | TRBJ2-5 | TRBV20-1 | few | TGCAGTGCTAGTGGACAGGGAAGGCAAGAGACCCAGTACTTC | CSASGQGRQETQYF
. | TRBJ1-4 | TRBV2 | . | TGTGCCAGCATCGCTAACAGGTTGTCAAGCGAAAAACTGTTTTTT | CASIANRLSSEKLFF
. | TRBJ1-3 | TRBV6-6 | . | TGTGCCAGCAGTTACGCGGCAGCTTCTAGTGGAAACACCATATATTTT | CASSYAAASSGNTIYF
. | TRBJ2-7 | TRBV7-2 | . | TGTGCCAGCAGCTTGGGGAGGCCCTACGAGCAGTACTTC | CASSLGRPYEQYF
TRBD1 | TRBJ2-5 | TRBV11-3 | . | TGTGCCAGCAGTCGGGACAGTAGGGAGACCCAGTACTTC | CASSRDSRETQYF
. | TRBJ1-1 | TRBV5-1 | . | TGCGCCAGCAGCGAGTTAGGAGGTGGGAACACTGAAGCTTTCTTT | CASSELGGGNTEAFF
TRBD1 | TRBJ1-3 | TRBV9 | once | TGTGCCAGCAGCGCTCCTCAGGGGGCCGGAGACACCATATATTTT | CASSAPQGAGDTIYF
. | TRBJ2-7 | TRBV2 | few | TGTGCCAGCACCTGGGCAGGCTACGAGCAGTACTTC | CASTWAGYEQYF
. | TRBJ1-3 | TRBV6-5 | . | TGTGCCAGCAGGTCACAGGGTTTATCTGGAAACACCATATATTTT | CASRSQGLSGNTIYF
TRBD1 | TRBJ1-5 | TRBV4-1 | few | TGCGCCAGCAGCCAAGTGACAGGGGCCCCTCAGCCCCAGCATTTT | CASSQVTGAPQPQHF
TRBD2 | TRBJ2-1 | TRBV7-9 | few | TGTGCCAGCAGCTTCGGATTTAGCGGGGGTAGCGGCAATGAGCAGTTCTTC | CASSFGFSGGSGNEQFF
. | TRBJ1-4 | TRBV4-1 | . | TGCGCCAGCAGCCAAATCGCGGTAGGCAGTGAAAAACTGTTTTTT | CASSQIAVGSEKLFF
TRBD1 | TRBJ1-3 | TRBV4-1 | . | TGCGCCAGCAGGGCTTCCGATCTGGGGGACAGGGCTGGAAACACCATATATTTT | CASRASDLGDRAGNTIYF
. | TRBJ2-7 | TRBV28 | . | TGTGCCAGCTCAATCAGGCTACCCTCCTACGAGCAGTACTTC | CASSIRLPSYEQYF
. | TRBJ2-3 | TRBV6-5 | . | TGTGCCAGCAGTCCCCGGGGAAAAGATACGCAGTATTTT | CASSPRGKDTQYF
. | TRBJ2-7 | TRBV18 | . | TGTGCCAGCTCACCCGGGAGCAGGGCCTACGAGCAGTACTTC | CASSPGSRAYEQYF
. | TRBJ2-4 | TRBV5-5 | . | TGTGCCAGCAGCTTCTCAGGGGACCGGGGGGACATTCAGTACTTC | CASSFSGDRGDIQYF
. | TRBJ2-7 | TRBV4-1 | . | TGCGCCAGCAGCCAATCCGACAGGTCCCCCTACGAGCAGTACTTC | CASSQSDRSPYEQYF
. | TRBJ2-2 | TRBV28 | once | TGTGCCAGCAGTTTAGTGCCCCCGAGTATGTCGGACACCGGGGAGCTGTTTTTT | CASSLVPPSMSDTGELFF
. | TRBJ2-1 | TRBV18 | once | TGTGCCAGCTCACCAGAACTAGCCCCCTACAATGAGCAGTTCTTC | CASSPELAPYNEQFF
TRBD2 | TRBJ2-7 | TRBV11-2 | . | TGTGCCAGCAGCCCGGGGACTAGCGGGGTTTACGAGCAGTACTTC | CASSPGTSGVYEQYF
. | TRBJ2-7 | TRBV7-9 | . | TGTGCCAGCAGCCCCACCGGGGACTGGAACTACGAGCAGTACTTC | CASSPTGDWNYEQYF
. | TRBJ1-1 | TRBV2 | once | TGTGCCAGACAGGGGAACACTGAAGCTTTCTTT | CARQGNTEAFF
TRBD1 | TRBJ1-6 | TRBV9 | . | TGTGCCAGCAGCGACGGACAGGCAGGTTCACCCCTCCACTTT | CASSDGQAGSPLHF
TRBD2 | TRBJ2-1 | TRBV10-3 | . | TGTGCCATCAGTGGGGAGCGGGGGGGGAACAATGAGCAGTTCTTC | CAISGERGGNNEQFF
TRBD2 | TRBJ2-5 | TRBV3-1/TRBV3-2 | . | TGTGCCAGCAGCCCCCGGACTAGCGGGGGGGCACAAGAGACCCAGTACTTC | CASSPRTSGGAQETQYF
TRBD1 | TRBJ1-5 | TRBV2 | . | TGTGCCAGCAGTGATCAGGGACAGGGAACTCAGCCCCAGCATTTT | CASSDQGQGTQPQHF
TRBD2 | TRBJ2-1 | TRBV2 | few | TGTGCCGGCACAGGTGGGCTAGCGGGGGATGAGCAGTTCTTC | CAGTGGLAGDEQFF
. | TRBJ2-1 | TRBV21-1 | . | TGTGCCAGCCCGCGGGAGGGCCGGCCCAATGAGCAGTTCTTC | CASPREGRPNEQFF
. | TRBJ2-3 | TRBV19 | once | TGTGCCAGTAGTTTTCGGACAGCCCGGGGCACAGATACGCAGTATTTT | CASSFRTARGTDTQYF
TRBD1 | TRBJ2-3 | TRBV29-1 | . | TGCAGCGTTGAAGGGCAGGCCCGACAGGGGCCAGATACGCAGTATTTT | CSVEGQARQGPDTQYF
TRBD2 | TRBJ2-7 | TRBV3-1/TRBV3-2 | . | TGTGCCAGCAGCGCGGGACTACCGCTTCCCTACGAGCAGTACTTC | CASSAGLPLPYEQYF
TRBD1 | TRBJ2-4 | TRBV10-3 | . | TGTGCCTCGTGGACAGGGGCGGCCAAAAACATTCAGTACTTC | CASWTGAAKNIQYF
TRBD1 | TRBJ2-5 | TRBV30 | . | TGTGCCTGGATGACAAGGACAGGTTTAGGGGTGGCCCAGTACTTC | CAWMTRTGLGVAQYF
. | TRBJ2-7 | TRBV14 | . | TGTGCCAGCAGCCGAAGTACTGGAGGGTCCTACGAGCAGTACTTC | CASSRSTGGSYEQYF
. | TRBJ2-1 | TRBV7-3 | . | TGTGCCAGCAGCCTACAAAGAGGGAATGAGCAGTTCTTC | CASSLQRGNEQFF
. | TRBJ1-5 | TRBV5-4 | . | TGTGCCAGCAGCTTGGCACTAGAGGGTCTGGCAGGGCCCCAGCATTTT | CASSLALEGLAGPQHF
. | TRBJ1-5 | TRBV18 | . | TGTGCCAGCTCACCATCAGATATAAGCAATCAGCCCCAGCATTTT | CASSPSDISNQPQHF
. | TRBJ1-4 | TRBV19 | . | TGTGCCAGTAGTATCCAGGGTTCTAATGAAAAACTGTTTTTT | CASSIQGSNEKLFF
TRBD1 | TRBJ1-5 | TRBV4-2 | few | TGTGCCAGCAGCCAAGACCGGACAGGTAACAATCAGCCCCAGCATTTT | CASSQDRTGNNQPQHF
. | TRBJ2-6 | TRBV19 | many | TGTGCCAGTAGCAGCGCCAGCTCTGGGGCCAACGTCCTGACTTTC | CASSSASSGANVLTF
. | TRBJ2-1 | TRBV7-2 | . | TGTGCCAGCAGCAACCGGGCCCAACTTGGGGCCCATGAGCAGTTCTTC | CASSNRAQLGAHEQFF
. | TRBJ2-7 | TRBV5-1 | . | TGCGCCAGCAGCGTCCCCGGGCCTGGAGGCGAGCAGTACTTC | CASSVPGPGGEQYF
. | TRBJ1-3 | TRBV11-3 | . | TGTGCCAGCAGCCCGAGCTCCGAATTCACAGGGTCAAATGGAAACACCATATATTTT | CASSPSSEFTGSNGNTIYF
. | TRBJ2-5 | TRBV12-3/TRBV12-4 | . | TGTGCCAGCAGTCAACAAGAGACCCAGTACTTC | CASSQQETQYF
. | TRBJ2-7 | TRBV19 | . | TGTGCCAGTAGTGCTCTAGGGGGAACCTACGAGCAGTACTTC | CASSALGGTYEQYF
TRBD2 | TRBJ2-5 | TRBV2 | . | TGTGCCAGCAGTGATCCGCTAGCGGGCCTGCAAGAGACCCAGTACTTC | CASSDPLAGLQETQYF
. | TRBJ2-1 | TRBV30 | few | TGTGCCTGGAGTGTATACGGCGGCCTCTCCTACAATGAGCAGTTCTTC | CAWSVYGGLSYNEQFF
TRBD1 | TRBJ2-1 | TRBV11-1 | . | TGTGCCAGCAGCTTAGTTAGAGGACAGGGTCTTTTCTTC | CASSLVRGQGLFF
. | TRBJ1-4 | TRBV5-1 | . | TGCGCCAGCAGCTTGGGGGCCCTCGGGACAACCAATGAAAAACTGTTTTTT | CASSLGALGTTNEKLFF